What follows is one T cell receptor beta chain and its context. This clonotype appeared many times. Its antigen has not been determined. Base qualities are not provided; no much larger clone lies one nucleotide away. The data belong to a study of T cells in Graves' hyperthyroidism and ophthalmopathy (dated by TCRdb to about 2019). Regarding the complete study: Peripheral blood was sampled at the time of initial diagnosis, prior to any treatment. Prospective prediction of ophthalmopathy was tested in an independent validation cohort of fewer than 20 hyperthyroidism patients and approximately 17 patients who later progressed to ophthalmopathy. A discovery cohort of 95 to 100 patients, approximately 45 with Graves' ophthalmopathy and about 60 with stable Graves' hyperthyroidism, was used to find distinguishing TCR V-J signatures. Thyroid tissue and blood T-cell repertoires from roughly 6 Graves' hyperthyroidism patients were also compared in the study. The roughly 91 discovery patients were randomly divided into training and test sets at a 7:3 ratio. TCR Vbeta CDR3 sequencing of around 130 peripheral blood samples (about 45 ophthalmopathy, about 75 hyperthyroidism and some 17 progressor patients) is reported in the paper. Once sampling was done, hyperthyroidism patients were given methimazole at a starting dose of 30 mg daily, whereas ophthalmopathy patients were given high-dose intravenous methylprednisolone.

The germline V gene gives CDR1 as MDHEN and CDR2 as SYDVKM. V lost 5 bases and J lost 0 bases; the stretch between them is 14 bases long. There are 15 amino acids in the CDR3, from cysteine to phenylalanine inclusive. Only CDR3 DNA is held: 45 bases, read in frame from base 1. Amplification of TCR beta CDR3 regions was carried out from RNA transcripts. A first-round RT-PCR of the TCR CDR3 used the HTBI primer set with the Qiagen OneStep RT-PCR kit. The libraries were constructed in a second round of multiplex PCR and then size-selected and purified. Paired-end sequencing of the libraries was performed with 100 bp reads on an Illumina HiSeq2000. Turning to the authors' computational methods: SOAPnuke was used to process the raw data, throwing out any read that contained adapters or uncalled bases, had a mean Phred below 15, or lacked an exact constant-primer or identifier match. High-quality paired reads were merged using COPE v1.2.5, and each unique nucleotide sequence was defined as a clonotype. MiTCR v1.1 was used to align the clonotypes against IMGT TRBV, TRBD and TRBJ reference segments. Only V-J combinations with frequency above 0.0001, covering about 99% of repertoires, were analysed. The TCS score was defined as the ratio of F50 (clonal expansion) to E x V (chaos), calculated using BLOSUM62-based TCRdist between CDR3 peptides within each V-J. Welch's t-statistics and random forest reduced 514 V-J features to about 13, which were used in a naive Bayes classifier (R e1071). The raw public data were reprocessed by TCRdb itself: fastp quality trimming at Q25, MiXCR clonotype calling, in-frame beta chains only. Rows are unified per CDR3 protein, each entry keeping the most common DNA and genes. The V and J calls and clone size come from TCRdb's table, not from the authors' own analysis. For this sample there are about 590,000 distinct CDR3 sequences; approximately 15% appear just once. In total, the top ten clones hold 7.1% of the sample.

In the ophthalmopathy patients, disease was moderately to severely active, with a Clinical Activity Score of 3 or more, a NOSPECS grade of 4 or more, and a duration of less than 3 months. Any patient with an uncontrolled infection, another autoimmune disease, pregnancy or lactation was excluded. Diagnoses relied on clinical symptoms, serum thyroxine and TRAb, thyroid ultrasound and orbital computed tomography. PBMCs were separated from under 11 ml of fresh peripheral blood using Ficoll-Paque density gradient centrifugation. Total RNA was extracted with Trizol reagent, and quality was checked on an Agilent 2100 Bioanalyzer. The paper as a whole reports these results and caveats: Ophthalmopathy was separated from stable hyperthyroidism by a 13 V-J signature model, with approximately 85% sensitivity and roughly 81% specificity obtained in cross-validation and 80%/75% obtained in testing. Sample size was not statistically predetermined, and blinding of investigators to group allocation was not performed. Most expanded thyroid clonotypes (frequency above 0.001) were also detected in blood, a finding suggesting that blood repertoires may reflect thyroid immune responses. In validation, progression to ophthalmopathy was predicted by the model with about 70% sensitivity and around 75% specificity, a median of roughly six months before onset.

The TCR was taken from a woman between 18 and 29 years old with Graves' ophthalmopathy. Sequencing was carried out using blood. The chain is assembled from TRBV28 and TRBJ2-7; no D gene call is confident. CDR3 protein: CASSPSGSSSYEQYF. The nucleotide sequence reads TGTGCCAGCAGTCCCTCGGGCTCAAGCTCCTACGAGCAGTACTTC.